The clone carrying this T cell receptor (beta chain) was found a few times. Its antigen is currently unknown. The sample comes from a study of circulating CD8 cells and anti-PD-1 response in melanoma. Each library started from approximately 15 ng of total RNA using the QIAseq Immune Repertoire TCR panel. Each CDR3 protein gets one entry after TCRdb re-called the reads with MiXCR. The sample yields about 390 distinct CDR3 sequences, about 9.5% seen once. From live CD3+CD8+TCRalphabeta+ cells, four PD-1 and/or TIGIT subsets were sorted. Study outcomes and limitations: Under 8% of TRB clonotypes were shared between subsets at M1. PD-1 and DPOS subsets showed similar, higher clonality than DNEG.

The CDR3 consists of 13 residues. Trimming shortened V by 3 bases and J by 5 bases, and 12 bases separated the two germline ends. Germline loops: CDR1 SGDLS, CDR2 YYNGEE. The sample here was CD8+ T cells from PBMCs, taken at baseline or after one month of anti-PD-1 therapy (not recorded which). The chain combines TRBV9 with TRBJ2-7; possible D gene TRBD2, 5 bases. This receptor was taken from a human donor with melanoma. This chain's CDR3 is CASSAGFPDEQYF. Written as DNA, the CDR3 is TGTGCCAGCAGCGCGGGATTCCCGGACGAGCAGTACTTC.